This TCR beta chain was captured in a study of glioma-infiltrating T cells. TCR alpha and beta CDR3 regions were amplified from RNA using iRepertoire nested multiplex PCR. TCRdb reanalysed the multiplex PCR reads using MiXCR and keeps one entry per CDR3 protein. The data contain 100,000 to 150,000 distinct CDR3 sequences, about 23% of them singletons. CDR1 is SQVTM and CDR2 is ANQGSEA in the germline V gene. The CDR3 covers 13 residues. Unmatched junction bases numbered 5, after V lost 6 bases and J lost 7 bases. This clonotype was recorded many times. Sequencing was done on a sample of glioma tissue, nonneoplastic brain tissue, or PBMCs (not recorded which). The sequence was collected from a human donor with low-grade glioma or glioblastoma, undergoing nonglioma brain surgery, or in good health (not recorded which). The chain links TRBV29-1 to TRBJ2-1; 11 nucleotides line up with TRBD2. The CDR3 protein is CSVLAGGRNEQFF. Written as DNA, the CDR3 is TGCAGCGTGCTAGCGGGAGGTCGAAATGAGCAGTTCTTC.